This passage covers 31 T cell receptor beta chains from one sample sequenced in a study of tissue T cells after allogeneic stem cell transplantation. The protocol was immunoSEQ multiplex PCR, while the TCRdb copy is restricted to in-frame clones and leaves out a portion. The sample lists 7,500 to 8,500 clones; 35% to 40% were seen once. Time point defined: mouse harvest day 14 after allogeneic transplant. Each mouse received 10^7 T-cell-depleted marrow cells plus 10^6 splenic CD5+ T cells by tail vein. The material sequenced was skin. These receptors were obtained from a female BALB/c mouse given C57BL/6 T cells with graft-versus-host disease after an allogeneic hematopoietic cell transplant.

This clone was detected once. Gene names and germline refer to mouse. The read comes to an end 1 residue before the CDR3 does, leaving the germline J gene to fill in the end. This sample also contains other DNA sequences that code for the same CDR3. V is TRBV26 and J is TRBJ2-5; weak D call: TRBD1 (6 bases). CDR1 and CDR2 (germline): KGHPV, FQNQEV (reference sequence). Deletions cut 6 bases from V and 3 bases from J, with 10 bases between. The CDR3 length is 13 residues. The covered CDR3 bases are TGTGCCAGCAGCCGGACAGATCAAGACACCCAGTAC. It translates to CASSRTDQDTQY. The whole CDR3 reads CASSRTDQDTQYF.

As to this clone: Germline and genes: mouse. The CDR3 end is not reached by the read, which stops 1 residue before it; the germline J gene fills it in. The chain uses TRBV26 and TRBJ2-3; 7 bases agree with TRBD1. V shed 3 bases and J 0 bases; nucleotides not matched to a gene: 3. Germline V gene lookup returns CDR1 KGHPV and CDR2 FQNQEV (reference sequence). The CDR3 runs 15 residues. CDR3 protein: CASSLRDRSAETLYF. CDR3 DNA, as far as it was read: TGTGCCAGCAGTCTCCGGGACAGAAGTGCAGAAACGCTGTAT.

To note about this clone: Mouse gene names and germline throughout. Read data end 1 residue before the CDR3 end; the end is taken from the germline J gene. V and J are TRBV12-2 and TRBJ2-5, with D possibly matching TRBD2 (7 bases). This CDR3 contains 13 residues. V lost 0 bases and J lost 6, with 9 bases in between. The germline V gene has CDR1 SGHLS and CDR2 HYDKME. CDR3 loop: CASSLWGADTQYF. CDR3 DNA, as far as it was read: TGTGCCAGCTCTCTCTGGGGGGCGGACACCCAGTAC.

This clone is judged medium-sized. The genes are named according to mouse. The CDR3 end falls 1 residue outside the read, so it is completed with the germline J gene. V usage is TRBV23 and J usage is TRBJ1-4; the table assigns TRBD1, which was not confirmed against the DNA. This CDR3 is built from 13 residues. The V gene's germline CDR1 is KGHTA and CDR2 FQNQQP. CDR3 bases read: TGCTCCAGCAGTCAATCTCACAACGAAAGATTATTT. Its protein product is CSSSQSHNERLF. The complete CDR3 protein is CSSSQSHNERLFF.

By sample fraction, this clone is medium-sized (0.01 to 0.1%). Here the gene names and germline are mouse. The read ends 1 residue shy of where the CDR3 ends; the end is completed using the germline J gene. V gene TRBV26 combines with J gene TRBJ1-3; 8 bases match TRBD1. The germline V gene has CDR1 KGHPV and CDR2 FQNQEV (reference sequence). The junction had 1 base not matched to a gene; V was cut back by 0 bases and J by 3 bases. The CDR3 is 15 amino acids. The chain's CDR3 is CASSLSGTGGNTLYF. The CDR3 DNA, read in part, is TGTGCCAGCAGTCTGTCCGGGACAGGTGGAAATACGCTCTAT.

On this clone itself: Each gene name is a mouse one. The CDR3 is cut off 1 residue early in the read; its end comes from the germline J gene. The chain carries TRBV26 and TRBJ2-4; 10 positions match TRBD1. V lost 4 bases, J lost 4 bases, and 2 bases stayed unmatched. The CDR3 consists of 14 residues. Germline CDR1 and CDR2: KGHPV and FQNQEV (reference sequence). The CDR3 loop reads CASSRQGAKNTLYF. The CDR3 DNA, read in part, is TGTGCCAGCAGTCGACAGGGGGCCAAAAACACCTTGTAC.

Worth noting for this clone: Gene names denote mouse genes. Read data end 1 residue before the CDR3 end; the end is taken from the germline J gene. The chain carries TRBV19 and TRBJ1-3; the D is unclear. The CDR3 totals 15 residues. The V end lost 2 bases, the J end lost 0 bases, and 9 bases lay between the germline ends. Per the germline V gene, CDR1 is FNHDT and CDR2 is SITEND (reference sequence). CDR3 in amino acids: CASSMHRNSGNTLYF. The sequenced CDR3 bases are TGTGCCAGCAGTATGCACAGAAATTCTGGAAATACGCTCTAT.

Regarding this clone: Any gene name here is a mouse gene name. The CDR3 extends 1 residue past the end of the read, so its final part is completed from the germline J gene. The chain links TRBV16 to TRBJ1-3; the match to TRBD1 covers 8 bases. Germline assignment: CDR1 SGHSA and CDR2 FRNQAP. J lost 2 bases, V lost 1 base, and 1 base had no gene match. The CDR3 loop spans 15 amino acids. CDR3 sequence: CASSLAGQAGNTLYF. The sequenced part of the CDR3 DNA is TGTGCAAGCAGCTTAGCGGGACAGGCTGGAAATACGCTCTAT.

Turning to this clone: The germline and genes are mouse ones. The missing CDR3 end, 1 residue past where the read stops, is filled in from the germline J gene. V is TRBV13-1 and J is TRBJ1-6, with 9 nucleotides matching TRBD1. TRBJ1-6 is given ORF status, its function remaining uncertain. Germline lookup yields CDR1 NSHNY and CDR2 SYGAGN. This CDR3 spans 18 amino acids. The J segment lost 0 bases and the V segment lost 0 bases, leaving 4 bases of the junction unmatched. The CDR3 protein is CASSDARTGVSYNSPLYF. The DNA read from the CDR3 is TGTGCCAGCAGTGATGCAAGGACAGGGGTTTCCTATAATTCGCCCCTCTAC.

About this clone: Mouse gene names apply. With the read ending 1 residue before the CDR3 end, the germline J gene is used to fill in that end. The V call is TRBV26, the J call TRBJ2-1; either TRBD1 or TRBD2 may supply D (5 bases each). With 3 bases removed from V and 6 bases from J, the gap between germline ends came to 9 bases. Germline CDR1 KGHPV, CDR2 FQNQEV (reference sequence). The CDR3 consists of 13 residues. The part of the CDR3 DNA that was read is TGTGCCAGCAGTCTCGGGGGTGGTGCTGAGCAGTTC. Translated: CASSLGGGAEQF. The CDR3 in full is CASSLGGGAEQFF.

This clone is medium-sized in the sample. Genes and germline come from the mouse. The read ends 1 residue shy of where the CDR3 ends; the end is completed using the germline J gene. V is TRBV23 and J is TRBJ2-5; the table's D call of TRBD1 was not tested on the DNA. Germline assignment: CDR1 KGHTA and CDR2 FQNQQP. There are 14 residues in the CDR3. CDR3 amino acids: CSSSPTGYQDTQYF. The sequenced CDR3 bases are TGCTCCAGCAGTCCTACAGGGTACCAAGACACCCAGTAC. Together with reference TRBV23 and TRBJ2-5, the CDR3 gives the full variable domain: DAAVTQKPRYLIKMKGQEAEMKCIPEKGHTAVFWYQQKQSKELKFLIYFQNQQPLDQIDMVKERFSAVCPSSSLCSLGIRTCEAEDSALYLCSSSPTGYQDTQYFGPGTRLLVL.

By share, this clone ranks as medium-sized (0.01 to 0.1%). The germline and genes are mouse ones. The observed sequence ends 1 residue before the CDR3 terminus, with the missing tail filled in from the germline J gene. Within the sample, other DNA sequences also encode this same CDR3. The rearrangement uses TRBV26 and TRBJ2-7, with 11 bases identical to TRBD2. Per germline, CDR1 KGHPV and CDR2 FQNQEV (reference sequence). V dropped 3 bases and J dropped 0; count of bases not matched to a gene: 1. The CDR3 is made up of 15 amino acids. The CDR3 region is CASSLDWGGSYEQYF. Incomplete CDR3 DNA: TGTGCCAGCAGTCTTGACTGGGGGGGCTCCTATGAACAGTAC. Drawing the rest from reference TRBV26 and TRBJ2-7, the complete variable domain is NSKVIQTPRYLVKGQGQKAKMRCIPEKGHPVVFWYQQNKNNEFKFLINFQNQEVLQQIDMTEKRFSAECPSNSPCSLEIQSSEAGDSALYLCASSLDWGGSYEQYFGPGTRLTVL.

As to this clone: Mouse names are used for the genes. The DNA ends 1 residue before the CDR3 does, and the rest of the CDR3 is filled in from the germline J gene. This chain links TRBV13-1 with TRBJ2-4; 8 bases agree with TRBD1. Per germline, CDR1 NSHNY and CDR2 SYGAGN. Trimming took 3 bases from V and 3 from J; bases not matched to a gene: 0. CDR3 length equals 13 residues. The CDR3 spells CASSGQGQNTLYF. The DNA read from the CDR3 is TGTGCCAGCAGTGGACAGGGGCAAAACACCTTGTAC.

Note on this clone: The listed genes are named as in mouse. Read coverage stops 1 residue before the CDR3 terminus; the germline J gene supplies the remainder. This chain links TRBV31 with TRBJ1-2; D perhaps matches TRBD1 (5 bases). CDR1 is GKSSPN, CDR2 SITVG, per germline. V was trimmed by 0 bases and J by 3 bases, leaving 5 bases between them. The CDR3 contains 12 residues. The CDR3 loop reads CAWSLRDSDYTF. The CDR3 DNA, read in part, is TGTGCCTGGAGTCTCAGGGACTCCGACTACACC.

In regard to this clone: The listed genes are named as in mouse. The read halts 1 residue ahead of the CDR3 end, with the missing end drawn from the germline J gene. V is TRBV26 and J is TRBJ2-2, with D perhaps TRBD1 (7 bases). V was cut by 0 bases and J by 7 bases, with 9 bases left in between. The germline CDR1 and CDR2 sequences are KGHPV and FQNQEV (reference sequence). The CDR3 consists of 14 residues. CDR3 amino acids: CASSLSGGGGQLYF. CDR3 DNA, as far as it was read: TGTGCCAGCAGTCTGTCAGGGGGCGGCGGGCAGCTCTAC.

As regards this clone: Genes here carry mouse names. The sequence runs out 1 residue before the end of the CDR3; the remainder is reconstructed from the germline J gene. The chain has TRBV16 and TRBJ2-7; perhaps TRBD2 as D (5 bases). Trimming cost V 3 bases and J 0 bases, with 6 bases left between them. Per germline, CDR1 SGHSA and CDR2 FRNQAP. The CDR3 totals 13 residues. CDR3 sequence reads: CASSFTGSYEQYF. CDR3 DNA (partial): TGTGCAAGCAGCTTCACTGGCTCCTATGAACAGTAC.

Regarding this clone: Mouse germline and gene names are used. Read data end 1 residue before the CDR3 end; the end is taken from the germline J gene. The chain has TRBV26 and TRBJ1-1; D possibly corresponds to TRBD1 (5 bases). The length of the CDR3 is 14 residues. Germline V CDR1 and CDR2: KGHPV, FQNQEV (reference sequence). V lost 6 bases, J lost 0 bases, and 11 bases lay in between. The CDR3 bases that were read are TGTGCCAGCAGCCCGGACACCTCAAACACAGAAGTCTTC. Its translation: CASSPDTSNTEVF. The complete CDR3 reads CASSPDTSNTEVFF.

About this clone: Genes and germline come from the mouse. The DNA ends 1 residue before the CDR3 does, and the rest of the CDR3 is filled in from the germline J gene. The chain uses TRBV23 and TRBJ1-2. The germline V gene encodes CDR1 KGHTA and CDR2 FQNQQP. This CDR3 region has 15 residues. The CDR3 protein is CSSSRRGGTNSDYTF. The sequenced CDR3 bases are TGCTCCAGCAGCCGTCGGGGGGGTACAAACTCCGACTACACC.

In its sample, this clone ranks as medium-sized (0.01 to 0.1%). These gene names are mouse names. The read terminates 1 residue ahead of where the CDR3 ends, so the germline J gene completes it. This sample also contains other DNA sequences that code for the same CDR3. The chain uses TRBV26 and TRBJ2-7, with 8 bases identical to TRBD2. Losses at the gene ends were 2 bases for V and 4 bases for J; bases not matched to a gene: 1. Germline V gene lookup returns CDR1 KGHPV and CDR2 FQNQEV (reference sequence). This CDR3 is built from 13 residues. The CDR3 protein is CASSLNWGYEQYF. CDR3 DNA (partial): TGTGCCAGCAGTCTGAACTGGGGGTATGAACAGTAC.

This clone has only a few counts. Genes here carry mouse names. Read sequence stops 1 residue before the CDR3 end, and the germline J gene provides the missing end. The same CDR3 arises from other DNA sequences in this sample as well. This chain joins TRBV26 and TRBJ2-4; TRBD1 aligns across 11 bases. This CDR3 is 15 amino acids long. V shed 2 bases, J shed 6 bases, and the junction held 4 bases outside the gene matches. Per germline, CDR1 KGHPV and CDR2 FQNQEV (reference sequence). The part of the CDR3 DNA that was read is TGTGCCAGCAGTCTGGCCGGGACAGGGGGGAACACCTTGTAC. Translating gives CASSLAGTGGNTLY. The whole CDR3 region reads CASSLAGTGGNTLYF.

Of note for this clone: Gene names and germline refer to mouse. The read falls 1 residue short of the CDR3 end, and the missing part is taken from the germline J gene. The chain couples TRBV13-1 to TRBJ2-5; 9 bases line up with TRBD2. Per germline, CDR1 NSHNY and CDR2 SYGAGN. With 4 bases clipped from V and 4 bases from J, the junction kept 1 base outside the gene matches. The CDR3 spans 13 residues. The DNA read from the CDR3 is TGTGCCAGCAGTAGGGACTGGGAAGACACCCAGTAC. Translated, it gives CASSRDWEDTQY. The whole CDR3 protein is CASSRDWEDTQYF.

Worth noting for this clone: Mouse germline and gene names are used. The read ends 1 residue before the CDR3 terminus; that terminus is restored from the germline J gene. The gene calls are TRBV26 and TRBJ2-1; 9 bases agree with TRBD2. Losses at the gene ends were 1 base for V and 3 bases for J; bases not matched to a gene: 4. Germline CDR1 is KGHPV and CDR2 is FQNQEV (reference sequence). The length of the CDR3 is 16 residues. CDR3 in amino acids: CASSLFLGGGYAEQFF. The sequenced part of the CDR3 DNA is TGTGCCAGCAGTCTGTTCCTGGGGGGGGGCTATGCTGAGCAGTTC. The full variable domain, its missing parts supplied by reference TRBV26 and TRBJ2-1, is NSKVIQTPRYLVKGQGQKAKMRCIPEKGHPVVFWYQQNKNNEFKFLINFQNQEVLQQIDMTEKRFSAECPSNSPCSLEIQSSEAGDSALYLCASSLFLGGGYAEQFFGPGTRLTVL.

A remark on this clone: The gene symbols are mouse symbols. The CDR3 end lies 1 residue beyond the end of the read and is filled in from the germline J gene. V gene TRBV31 combines with J gene TRBJ2-7, with 7 bases fitting TRBD2. This CDR3 spans 12 amino acids. The germline V gene has CDR1 GKSSPN and CDR2 SITVG. J was trimmed by 6 bases and V by 3 bases; bases with no gene match: 5. CDR3 in amino acids: CAWSPDWVEQYF. Incomplete CDR3 DNA: TGTGCCTGGAGCCCCGACTGGGTTGAACAGTAC.

This clone was counted a single time. This may come from a read error, since a much larger clone is one base off. The listed genes are named as in mouse. The sample carries other DNA sequences with the same CDR3. CDR3 bases read: TGTGCCAGCAGTCTGTTAGGGGGCTATGAACAGTAC. This sequence encodes CASSLLGGYEQY. The complete CDR3 reads CASSLLGGYEQYF. The chain combines TRBV26 with TRBJ2-7, with D perhaps TRBD1 (6 bases). The read gets to within 1 residue of the CDR3 end, and the germline J gene fills in the rest. Germline-derived CDR1 and CDR2 are KGHPV and FQNQEV (reference sequence). This CDR3 spans 13 amino acids. V lost 1 base to trimming and J lost 3 bases, with 7 bases between them.

As for this clone: The genes are named according to mouse. The read gets to within 1 residue of the CDR3 end, and the germline J gene fills in the rest. The gene calls are TRBV14 and TRBJ1-1, with 7 bases matching TRBD1. V gave up 2 bases and J gave up 0 bases; unmatched junction bases: 4. CDR1 is SGHDT, CDR2 FRDEAV, per germline. This CDR3 has 15 residues. The sequenced part of the CDR3 DNA is TGTGCCAGCAGTTTAGTGGGACAGCCAAACACAGAAGTCTTC. This encodes CASSLVGQPNTEVF. The entire CDR3 reads CASSLVGQPNTEVFF. The variable domain in full, completed from reference TRBV14 and TRBJ1-1, reads EAGVTQSPRYAVLQEGQAVSFWCDPISGHDTLYWYQQPRDQGPQLLVYFRDEAVIDNSQLPSDRFSAVRPKGTNSTLKIQSAKQGDTATYLCASSLVGQPNTEVFFGKGTRLTVV.

With regard to this clone: Gene names refer to mouse genes. The sequenced fragment ends 1 residue before the CDR3 boundary, so the rest is inferred from the germline J gene. This chain links TRBV3 with TRBJ2-3; 12 positions agree with TRBD2. The ends lost 3 bases at V and 0 bases at J; junction bases unmatched: 4. Germline V lookup: CDR1 SNHLY, CDR2 FYNGKV (reference sequence). The CDR3 is 17 residues long. The part of the CDR3 DNA that was read is TGTGCCAGCAGCTTTGGGACTGGGGGGAGTAGTGCAGAAACGCTGTAT. It specifies CASSFGTGGSSAETLY. The full-length CDR3 reads as CASSFGTGGSSAETLYF.

With respect to this clone: Germline and genes here are mouse. The read ends 1 residue before the CDR3 terminus; that terminus is restored from the germline J gene. The chain is built from TRBV23 and TRBJ2-1; the table's D call of TRBD2 was not tested on the DNA. The CDR3 loop spans 16 amino acids. Germline V gene data show CDR1 as KGHTA and CDR2 as FQNQQP. Here the CDR3 reads CSSSQRDWGNYAEQFF. Partial CDR3 DNA: TGCTCCAGCAGTCAACGGGACTGGGGGAACTATGCTGAGCAGTTC.

A note on this clone: Mouse gene names apply. The read falls 1 residue short of the CDR3 end, and the missing part is taken from the germline J gene. The J gene is TRBJ2-1, the V gene TRBV3, with TRBD1 as a possible D gene (5 bases). The CDR3 is 15 residues long. Germline loops: CDR1 SNHLY, CDR2 FYNGKV (reference sequence). Trimming left V 1 base short and J 0 bases short, with 7 bases between. This CDR3 reads CASSLGQYNYAEQFF. The sequenced part of the CDR3 DNA is TGTGCCAGCAGCTTAGGACAGTATAACTATGCTGAGCAGTTC.

Note on this clone: The genes are named according to mouse. Read coverage stops 1 residue before the CDR3 terminus; the germline J gene supplies the remainder. J is TRBJ2-5 and V is TRBV12-1, with TRBD1 matching over 12 bases. The CDR3 spans 16 residues. Trimming at V came to 0 bases and at J to 2 bases, leaving 2 bases not matched to a gene. Germline assignment: CDR1 SGHSN and CDR2 HYEKVE. The DNA read from the CDR3 is TGTGCCAGCTCTCTCGGGACAGGGGGCGGCCAAGACACCCAGTAC. It codes for CASSLGTGGGQDTQY. The full CDR3 sequence reads CASSLGTGGGQDTQYF.

With respect to this clone: Here the gene names and germline are mouse. The observed sequence ends 1 residue before the CDR3 terminus, with the missing tail filled in from the germline J gene. This rearrangement joins TRBV3 to TRBJ2-1; perhaps TRBD2 as D (6 bases). From germline, CDR1 is SNHLY and CDR2 FYNGKV (reference sequence). Trimming removed 3 bases from V and 0 bases from J, with 6 bases in between. The CDR3 is 14 amino acids. The CDR3 region is CASSFWGNYAEQFF. The sequenced CDR3 bases are TGTGCCAGCAGCTTCTGGGGTAACTATGCTGAGCAGTTC.

On this clone itself: Mouse gene names apply. The CDR3 end is not reached by the read, which stops 1 residue before it; the germline J gene fills it in. This chain joins TRBV15 and TRBJ2-2, with TRBD2 matching over 10 bases. V lost 3 bases to trimming and J lost 4 bases; unmatched junction nucleotides: 5. The CDR3 loop spans 16 amino acids. CDR1 is SGHND and CDR2 is FRSKSL in the germline V gene. Partial CDR3 DNA: TGTGCCAGCAGTTTCCCGGGACTGGGGAGCACCGGGCAGCTCTAC. It yields the protein CASSFPGLGSTGQLY. The full CDR3 protein is CASSFPGLGSTGQLYF.